This T cell receptor beta chain was identified during a study of cytomegalovirus exposure and HLA in healthy donors. Findings and caveats of the study: A later analysis showed that HLA-associated TCR beta chains had undergone more clonal expansion than equally common others.

On this clone: Its specificity is unknown.

Vbeta (60) and Jbeta (13) primers were used in the PCR. This table comes from immunoSEQ multiplex PCR, and its TCRdb copy is limited to in-frame clones, with some not included. The sample shows 95,000 to 150,000 clones, around four fifths of them seen only once. The CDR3 length is 14 residues. The V gene's germline CDR1 is LNHDA and CDR2 SQIVND (reference sequence). V lost 3 bases to trimming and J lost 7 bases, with 15 bases between them. The sequenced material came from PBMCs. The TCR originated in a man aged 35-49 years in good health and CMV-seronegative. The chain recombines TRBV19 with TRBJ1-2; D unresolved. The chain's CDR3 is CASSIEGTEGGYTF. CDR3 DNA: TGTGCCAGTAGTATCGAGGGAACAGAAGGTGGCTACACCTTC.